The 7 T cell receptor beta chains presented below share a single source sample, sequenced in a study of cytomegalovirus exposure and HLA in healthy donors (TCRdb year 2017). The library was prepared using the immunoSEQ multiplex PCR assay. For the multiplex PCR, a mixture combining 60 forward primers for TCR Vbeta segments and 13 reverse primers for TCR Jbeta segments was used. As stored in TCRdb, this immuneACCESS dataset retains in-frame rearrangements with V and J assigned. A fraction of the clones does not appear; measured against another copy, unresolved V genes explain less than half of the discrepancy, and the remainder lacks a known reason. A total of approximately 170,000 clones appear in this sample, around 80% of them only once. Nearly 2.5% of the sample is taken by the ten largest. Sequenced material: PBMCs. Source of these receptors: a male donor in good health and CMV-seronegative.

In its sample, this clone was seen once. The CDR3 DNA reads as TGTGCCAGCAGCCCCTCACTAGCGGACGGAACCTACGAGCAGTACTTC. This gives the protein CASSPSLADGTYEQYF. The gene calls are TRBV7-6 and TRBJ2-7; the match to TRBD2 covers 8 bases. In germline, CDR1 is SGHVS, CDR2 FNYEAQ. The CDR3 contains 16 residues. Germline trimming cut 5 bases from V and 2 bases from J; bases unmatched to any gene: 11.

The gene calls are TRBV5-1 and TRBJ1-4, with 7 bases that match TRBD1. Germline CDR1 is SGHRS and CDR2 is YFSETQ. The CDR3 totals 13 residues. V was clipped by 7 bases and J by 5 bases; unmatched bases: 5. CDR3 loop: CASRQGSNEKLFF. The CDR3 bases are TGCGCCAGCCGACAGGGATCAAATGAAAAACTGTTTTTT.

V usage is TRBV18 and J usage is TRBJ1-2, with 7 bases that match TRBD1. Looked up from germline, CDR1 is KGHSH and CDR2 is LQKENI. CDR3 length: 14 amino acids. With V trimmed by 6 bases and J by 4 bases, 8 bases remained unmatched. This CDR3 is CASSTGQVIYGYTF. The CDR3 nucleotides are TGTGCCAGCTCCACAGGACAGGTGATCTATGGCTACACCTTC.

About this clone: Other DNA sequences from this sample encode an identical CDR3 as well. The chain combines TRBV9 with TRBJ1-1; D may be TRBD1 (5 bases). CDR3 length: 13 amino acids. Trimming pared 6 bases from V and 3 bases from J, leaving 12 bases between. CDR1 and CDR2 from the germline V gene are SGDLS and YYNGEE. The CDR3: CASTTGGDTEAFF. The DNA of the CDR3 is TGTGCCAGCACCACGGGGGGAGACACTGAAGCTTTCTTT.

The chain couples TRBV4-1 to TRBJ1-3; D is possibly TRBD1 (5 bases). The V gene's germline CDR1 is MGHRA and CDR2 YSYEKL. V dropped 2 bases and J dropped 8 bases, with 10 bases sitting between them. CDR3 length: 13 residues. In nucleotides, the CDR3 is TGCGCCAGCAGCCAAACCACAGGATACACCATATATTTT. Protein: CASSQTTGYTIYF.

This chain connects TRBV19 to TRBJ2-5, with 7 bases that match TRBD2. The CDR3 extends over 13 amino acids. Per the germline V gene, CDR1 is LNHDA and CDR2 is SQIVND (reference sequence). V lost 3 bases, J lost 5 bases, and 3 bases stayed unmatched. In nucleotides, the CDR3 is TGTGCCAGTAGTATTCTCGGGGGGGAGACCCAGTACTTC. Translating gives CASSILGGETQYF.

The J gene is TRBJ1-1, the V gene TRBV9; no reliable D call. CDR1 and CDR2 (germline): SGDLS, YYNGEE. The CDR3 consists of 14 residues. V dropped 0 bases and J dropped 4 bases, with 10 bases sitting between them. Here the CDR3 DNA reads TGTGCCAGCAGCGTAGGAGTCGTTGGCACTGAAGCTTTCTTT. Its translation: CASSVGVVGTEAFF.